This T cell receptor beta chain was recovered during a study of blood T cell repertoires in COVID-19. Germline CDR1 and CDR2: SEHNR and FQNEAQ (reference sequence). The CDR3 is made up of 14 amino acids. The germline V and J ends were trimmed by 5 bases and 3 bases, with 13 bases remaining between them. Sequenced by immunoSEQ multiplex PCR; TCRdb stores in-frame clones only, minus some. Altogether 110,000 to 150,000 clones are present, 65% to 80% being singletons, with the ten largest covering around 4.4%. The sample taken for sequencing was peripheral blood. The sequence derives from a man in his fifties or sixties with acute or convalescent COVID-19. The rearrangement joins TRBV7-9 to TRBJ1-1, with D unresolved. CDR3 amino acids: CASSLGEIYTEAFF. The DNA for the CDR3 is TGTGCCAGCAGCCTTGGAGAGATCTACACTGAAGCTTTCTTT. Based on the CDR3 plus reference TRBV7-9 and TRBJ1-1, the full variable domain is DTGVSQNPRHKITKRGQNVTFRCDPISEHNRLYWYRQTLGQGPEFLTYFQNEAQLEKSRLLSDRFSAERPKGSFSTLEIQRTEQGDSAMYLCASSLGEIYTEAFFGQGTRLTVV.